This TCR beta chain derives from a study of tumor and adjacent non-tumor tissue in lung cancer. Overall study: Some 3.9 million productive TCRbeta reads were obtained per sample on average. General study findings and limits: Top 100 clones took a larger repertoire share in normal lung. Tumor tissue had significantly higher TCR diversity than normal lung.

The V gene's germline CDR1 is SGHRS and CDR2 YFSETQ. The CDR3 loop spans 15 amino acids. Between the trimmed V and J ends, which lost 9 bases and 5 bases, there was a span of 21 bases. As for this clonotype: Its antigen is unknown. This may come from a read error, since a much larger clone is one base off.

A modified ARM-PCR protocol with three rounds of nested PCR amplified TCRbeta. TCRdb re-derived calls from the multiplex PCR reads in MiXCR, one entry per CDR3 protein. The sample contains fewer than 55,000 distinct CDR3 sequences, roughly 60% of which appear only once. This sample's RNA came from whole unsorted tissue. Distant lung tissue was collected more than 3 cm away from the tumor edge. Chemotherapy-naive patients with new lung cancer underwent thoracic surgery in China, August–late 2014. This sequence was found in a woman in her forties with non-small cell lung cancer. The sequencing sample was made of distant non-tumor lung tissue. V and J are TRBV5-1 and TRBJ2-1; D might be TRBD1 (6 bases). This CDR3 reads CAIRAPEQGHNEQFF. CDR3 DNA: TGCGCCATCAGGGCCCCGGAACAGGGCCACAATGAGCAGTTCTTC.